One sample yielded the 7 T cell receptor beta chains listed below, sequenced in a study of blood T cell repertoires in COVID-19. Here immunoSEQ multiplex PCR was the method, and the copy in TCRdb shows in-frame clones only, minus some. This sample has approximately 480,000 clones; approximately 89% occur once, and the top ten carry 0.9%. The sequencing sample was made of peripheral blood. Receptors originate from a man younger than 35 with COVID-19, enrolled during active disease.

The rearrangement links TRBV18 to TRBJ2-5; D perhaps matches TRBD1 (5 bases). Germline V CDR1 and CDR2: KGHSH, LQKENI. V lost 3 bases and J 2 bases, leaving 7 bases between the germline ends. The CDR3 extends over 13 amino acids. CDR3: CASSPAGQETQYF. The CDR3 DNA sequence: TGTGCCAGCTCACCTGCAGGGCAAGAGACCCAGTACTTC.

The chain has TRBV5-1 and TRBJ2-5; perhaps TRBD1 as D (6 bases). The CDR3 is 13 amino acids. The germline V gene has CDR1 SGHRS and CDR2 YFSETQ. Trimming removed 4 bases at V and 5 bases at J, with 12 bases between. The chain's CDR3 is CASSPDSDETQYF. For the CDR3, the DNA is TGCGCCAGCAGCCCGGACAGCGACGAGACCCAGTACTTC.

The chain joins TRBV7-9 to TRBJ2-2; 8 bases align to TRBD2. The J segment lost 0 bases and the V segment lost 4 bases, leaving 1 base of the junction unmatched. The germline V gene encodes CDR1 SEHNR and CDR2 FQNEAQ (reference sequence). CDR3 length: 15 residues. CDR3 protein: CASSSLAANTGELFF. The CDR3 DNA is TGTGCCAGCAGCTCACTAGCGGCGAACACCGGGGAGCTGTTTTTT.

This clone was seen a handful of times. The chain recombines TRBV14 with TRBJ1-2; unclear D gene. CDR3 size: 15 residues. Germline lookup yields CDR1 SGHDN and CDR2 FVKESK. The germline V and J ends were trimmed by 0 bases and 7 bases, with 15 bases remaining between them. Written as DNA, the CDR3 is TGTGCCAGCAGCCAAGATCGCACAGCAGAGCTTGGCTACACCTTC. Residues: CASSQDRTAELGYTF.

The V call is TRBV2, the J call TRBJ1-1; the D gene is possibly TRBD1 (5 bases). The CDR3 covers 15 residues. Trimming pared 6 bases from V and 7 bases from J, leaving 21 bases between. Per the germline V gene, CDR1 is SNHLY and CDR2 is FYNNEI. The CDR3 here is CASRSGQGRSGEAFF. In nucleotides, the CDR3 is TGTGCCAGCAGATCGGGGCAAGGGAGGAGTGGTGAAGCTTTCTTT.

The rearrangement uses TRBV29-1 and TRBJ2-7, with 10 bases lining up with TRBD1. Germline lookup yields CDR1 SQVTM and CDR2 ANQGSEA. The CDR3 contains 15 residues. Losses at the gene ends were 2 bases for V and 1 base for J; bases not matched to a gene: 5. CDR3 nucleotides: TGCAGCGTTGAAAGTCTGGGACAGGGGTCCTACGAGCAGTACTTC. It is translated as CSVESLGQGSYEQYF.

The J gene is TRBJ2-6, the V gene TRBV27; D is uncertain. The CDR3 runs to 15 residues. The germline V gene has CDR1 MNHEY and CDR2 SMNVEV (reference sequence). Trimming removed 6 bases at V and 0 bases at J, with 9 bases between. The CDR3 here is CASSPQNSGANVLTF. The CDR3 region has the DNA TGTGCCAGCAGCCCCCAGAACTCTGGGGCCAACGTCCTGACTTTC.